These T cell receptor beta chains were read from a single sample in a study of T cell clonotyping in hematopoietic cell transplantation. The repertoire was sequenced with immunoSEQ multiplex PCR; TCRdb's copy has only in-frame clones and lacks some. The sample comprises about 47,000 clones, roughly 80% of which are singletons, and roughly 5.5% rests with the top ten. The specimen was peripheral blood mononuclear cells, collected before stem cell transplant. These receptors were collected from a man aged 55 to 70 with myelodysplastic syndrome. Some clones in this sample may be carry-over from other donors' samples. Both conserved end residues are part of each CDR3. The order of the fields is V gene, J gene, D gene, clone size, CDR3 protein, CDR3 DNA. D genes are given only for firm matches. Size is stated for part of the rows, as once, few or many counts, or as a class when the clone is expanded.

TRBV18	TRBJ2-2	.	.	CASSPGQEEPGELFF	TGTGCCAGCTCACCGGGTCAAGAGGAACCCGGGGAGCTGTTTTTT
TRBV19	TRBJ1-1	.	.	CASSSRIEAFF	TGTGCCAGTAGTTCCAGGATTGAAGCTTTCTTT
TRBV27	TRBJ2-6	.	once	CASSFRGSGANVLTF	TGTGCCAGCAGTTTCAGGGGTTCTGGGGCCAACGTCCTGACTTTC
TRBV7-9	TRBJ1-2	.	.	CASSFNEDYGYTF	TGTGCCAGCAGCTTTAACGAAGACTATGGCTACACCTTC
TRBV10-3	TRBJ2-1	TRBD1	.	CAISPGQGTEQFF	TGTGCCATCAGCCCGGGACAGGGCACTGAGCAGTTCTTC
TRBV10-3	TRBJ2-3	TRBD1	.	CAISRTGGFTDTQYF	TGTGCCATCAGTCGGACAGGGGGCTTCACAGATACGCAGTATTTT
TRBV6-6	TRBJ2-7	.	.	CASSDSLNYEQYF	TGTGCCAGCAGCGACAGTTTGAACTACGAGCAGTACTTC
TRBV28	TRBJ1-5	TRBD1	.	CASSFTQTQTGLDSNQPQHF	TGTGCCAGCAGTTTCACCCAAACTCAGACAGGGTTGGATAGCAATCAGCCCCAGCATTTT
TRBV5-6	TRBJ2-7	TRBD1	.	CASSPDRGALSYEQYF	TGTGCCAGCAGCCCGGACAGGGGAGCCCTATCCTACGAGCAGTACTTC
TRBV15	TRBJ1-4	.	.	CATSRGRGNGKLFF	TGTGCCACCAGCAGAGGCAGGGGTAACGGAAAACTGTTTTTT
TRBV7-8	TRBJ2-7	.	.	CASSLTHSLYF	TGTGCCAGCAGTCTGACCCACTCGTTGTACTTC
TRBV6-5	TRBJ1-3	.	.	CASRLGRVGNTIYF	TGTGCCAGCAGGCTGGGAAGGGTTGGAAACACCATATATTTT
TRBV5-6	TRBJ2-2	TRBD2	.	CASSSRGEPGELFF	TGTGCCAGCAGCTCTCGGGGGGAGCCCGGGGAGCTGTTTTTT
TRBV7-2	TRBJ2-3	.	.	CASSTDWTSDTQYF	TGTGCCAGCAGCACCGATTGGACGTCCGATACGCAGTATTTT
TRBV19	TRBJ2-7	TRBD1	.	CASRIRTGSSYEQYF	TGTGCCAGTCGGATAAGGACAGGTTCCTCCTACGAGCAGTACTTC
TRBV7-2	TRBJ1-1	TRBD1	.	CASSSTGGATEAFF	TGTGCCAGCAGCTCGACAGGGGGCGCCACTGAAGCTTTCTTT
TRBV11-2	TRBJ1-3	TRBD1	once	CASSHRGSGNTIYF	TGTGCCAGCAGCCACAGGGGCTCTGGAAACACCATATATTTT
TRBV7-9	TRBJ2-7	.	.	CASSLAPRGSEQYF	TGTGCCAGCAGCTTAGCCCCCAGGGGCTCCGAGCAGTACTTC
TRBV7-6	TRBJ1-1	.	.	CASSLETGINEAFF	TGTGCCAGCAGCTTAGAGACAGGCATCAACGAAGCTTTCTTT
TRBV7-9	TRBJ1-1	.	.	CASSSEQGRLVDTEAFF	TGTGCCAGCAGCTCCGAACAGGGTCGGTTAGTGGACACTGAAGCTTTCTTT
TRBV11-2	TRBJ2-2	TRBD2	.	CASSRGSSGEGELFF	TGTGCCAGCAGCCGGGGGTCTAGCGGGGAAGGGGAGCTGTTTTTT
TRBV28	TRBJ1-1	.	once	CASRSQARTTEAFF	TGTGCCAGCAGATCACAGGCCCGGACGACTGAAGCTTTCTTT
TRBV4-2	TRBJ1-1	.	.	CASSQDPTPVIAAFF	TGTGCCAGCAGCCAAGATCCGACACCCGTTATAGCAGCTTTCTTT
TRBV2	TRBJ2-7	.	once	CASSEFRGGPSYEQYF	TGTGCCAGCAGTGAATTTAGGGGGGGCCCCTCCTACGAGCAGTACTTC
TRBV7-9	TRBJ2-2	TRBD2	.	CASSPRLAGSTGELFF	TGTGCCAGCAGCCCTAGACTAGCGGGGTCCACCGGGGAGCTGTTTTTT
TRBV15	TRBJ1-2	.	.	CATSRDGRDGYTF	TGTGCCACCAGCAGAGATGGGAGGGATGGCTACACCTTC
TRBV6-1	TRBJ2-2	TRBD1	.	CASSGRGGQGSKTGELFF	TGTGCCAGCAGTGGCAGGGGGGGACAGGGGAGTAAGACCGGGGAGCTGTTTTTT
TRBV28	TRBJ1-5	TRBD1	.	CASSSLLGTGKIEVGNQPQHF	TGTGCCAGCAGTTCCCTGCTCGGGACAGGGAAGATAGAGGTAGGCAATCAGCCCCAGCATTTT
TRBV30	TRBJ1-1	.	.	CAWSSGGTEAFF	TGTGCCTGGAGTTCGGGGGGCACTGAAGCTTTCTTT
TRBV6-1	TRBJ1-2	.	.	CASSKSTVANYGYTF	TGTGCCAGCAGTAAGTCGACAGTAGCTAACTATGGCTACACCTTC
TRBV5-1	TRBJ1-1	.	few	CASSFHWGTDTEAFF	TGCGCCAGCAGCTTCCATTGGGGGACGGACACTGAAGCTTTCTTT
TRBV30	TRBJ2-7	.	.	CAWSPRGGEQYF	TGTGCCTGGAGTCCTCGGGGTGGCGAGCAGTACTTC
TRBV2	TRBJ2-1	.	.	CASSEGGYEQFF	TGTGCCAGCAGTGAAGGGGGATATGAGCAGTTCTTC
TRBV6-6	TRBJ2-7	.	medium-sized	CASSYSNLNYEQYF	TGTGCCAGCAGTTACTCGAACCTAAACTACGAGCAGTACTTC
TRBV7-2	TRBJ2-7	TRBD2	.	CASSLRPSGGADEQYF	TGTGCCAGCAGCTTACGGCCTAGCGGGGGGGCCGACGAGCAGTACTTC
TRBV29-1	TRBJ1-1	.	.	CSVDPLGLEGTEAFF	TGCAGCGTTGACCCTTTGGGGCTCGAGGGCACTGAAGCTTTCTTT
TRBV10-3	TRBJ2-1	.	.	CAISESINEQFF	TGTGCCATCAGTGAGTCGATTAATGAGCAGTTCTTC
TRBV4-2	TRBJ1-4	TRBD1	.	CASSQETGVATNEKLFF	TGTGCCAGCAGCCAAGAAACAGGGGTTGCAACTAATGAAAAACTGTTTTTT
TRBV4-3	TRBJ1-6	.	.	CASRLSRENPSPLHF	TGCGCCAGCAGACTAAGCCGGGAAAATCCTTCACCCCTCCACTTT
TRBV19	TRBJ2-7	.	.	CASSIGTFRGKPAVQYF	TGTGCCAGTAGTATAGGGACGTTCAGGGGAAAGCCCGCCGTTCAGTACTTC
TRBV19	TRBJ1-5	TRBD1	few	CASTSFGTGKGQPQHF	TGTGCCAGTACCTCTTTTGGGACAGGGAAGGGTCAGCCCCAGCATTTT
TRBV6-6	TRBJ1-3	.	.	CASSYASGGNTIYF	TGTGCCAGCAGTTACGCGTCAGGGGGAAACACCATATATTTT
TRBV28	TRBJ2-2	.	medium-sized	CASSPGGHTGELFF	TGTGCCAGCAGCCCCGGTGGCCACACCGGGGAGCTGTTTTTT
TRBV6-5	TRBJ2-2	.	.	CASSRDFASTGELFF	TGTGCCAGCAGCCGGGACTTCGCGAGCACCGGGGAGCTGTTTTTT
TRBV30	TRBJ1-1	.	few	CAWSKRNTEAFF	TGTGCCTGGAGTAAGAGGAACACTGAAGCTTTCTTT
TRBV25-1	TRBJ1-6	.	.	CASSRNLGFHF	TGTGCCAGCAGCCGAAACCTGGGTTTCCACTTT
TRBV7-6	TRBJ2-1	TRBD2	.	CASSSLPLAGEQFF	TGTGCCAGCAGCTCACTCCCGCTAGCGGGGGAGCAGTTCTTC
TRBV4-1	TRBJ1-5	.	.	CASSPGTSSWPQHF	TGCGCCAGCAGCCCCGGGACATCCAGTTGGCCCCAGCATTTT
TRBV19	TRBJ2-7	.	.	CASSMGREYEQYF	TGTGCCAGTAGTATGGGCAGGGAATACGAGCAGTACTTC
TRBV7-9	TRBJ2-2	.	.	CASSSPTNTGELFF	TGTGCCAGCAGCTCACCGACGAACACCGGGGAGCTGTTTTTT
TRBV7-8	TRBJ1-5	.	once	CASSLAGFGNQPQHF	TGTGCCAGCAGCTTAGCCGGGTTTGGGAATCAGCCCCAGCATTTT
TRBV27	TRBJ2-2	TRBD1	.	CASSFGDRGTGELFF	TGTGCCAGCAGTTTTGGTGACAGGGGCACCGGGGAGCTGTTTTTT
TRBV11-3	TRBJ2-3	.	.	CASSFRSGDTDTQYF	TGTGCCAGCAGCTTTAGGTCAGGGGACACAGATACGCAGTATTTT
TRBV29-1	TRBJ1-1	.	.	CSVPVAIF	TGCAGCGTCCCGGTAGCGATCTTT